Given below is one T cell receptor (beta chain) in context. Its antigen is undetermined. These data originate in a study of PD-L1 blockade in urothelial cancer. Study-wide findings and caveats: Larger 3-week expansion of tumor-associated blood clones was seen in durable-benefit patients.

Sample time point: pretreatment peripheral blood. Per-patient samples, pretreatment and on-treatment, numbered 1 to 8. Spiking each PCR with synthetic TCR analog templates was performed. The table came from immunoSEQ multiplex PCR; TCRdb's copy has only in-frame clones and leaves some out. The table records under 100,000 clones, almost 90% of them present only once. The germline V gene encodes CDR1 SGHRS and CDR2 YFSETQ. Trimming took 2 bases from V and 0 from J; bases not matched to a gene: 11. The CDR3 totals 19 residues. Material: PBMCs, obtained around atezolizumab (anti-PD-L1) treatment. The chain carries TRBV5-1 and TRBJ1-3; TRBD1 matches 10 bases. The sequence was collected from a man aged 60 to 69 with urothelial cancer. As DNA, the CDR3 is TGCGCCAGCAGCTTTCAGCCCCGGGGACAGGGGTCCTCTGGAAACACCATATATTTT. Its protein product is CASSFQPRGQGSSGNTIYF. Together with reference TRBV5-1 and TRBJ1-3, the CDR3 gives the full variable domain: KAGVTQTPRYLIKTRGQQVTLSCSPISGHRSVSWYQQTPGQGLQFLFEYFSETQRNKGNFPGRFSGRQFSNSRSEMNVSTLELGDSALYLCASSFQPRGQGSSGNTIYFGEGSWLTVV.